The 2 T cell receptor beta chains below all came from one sample that was sequenced in a study of CD8+ T cells in alopecia areata. This sample's treatment: oral pan-JAK inhibitor, 5-10 mg twice daily. cDNA serving as the sequencing template came from extracted, reverse transcribed RNA. The assay was immunoSEQ multiplex PCR, and TCRdb's table has in-frame clones only and misses some. The repertoire holds about 130,000 clones, less than 70% seen once, with about 16% in the top ten. Sequencing was performed on CD8+ T cells sorted from blood, taken at week 4, from a patient treated with tofacitinib. These receptors were taken from a human donor with alopecia areata.

The CDR3 here is CSVVQQVLSGANVLTF. CDR3 coding DNA: TGCAGCGTTGTACAACAGGTCCTCTCTGGGGCCAACGTCCTGACTTTC. The chain couples TRBV29-1 to TRBJ2-6, with D perhaps matching TRBD1 (5 bases). There are 16 residues in the CDR3. Trimming cost V 4 bases and J 0 bases, with 13 bases left between them. Germline lookup yields CDR1 SQVTM and CDR2 ANQGSEA.

The rearrangement uses TRBV11-2 and TRBJ1-6, with D possibly being TRBD1 (6 bases). The V and J ends lost 3 bases and 10 bases respectively, with 10 bases between them. Germline V gene sequence: CDR1 SGHAT, CDR2 FQNNGV. This CDR3 contains 13 residues. This chain's CDR3 is CASSFGGQSPLHF. The CDR3 nucleotides are TGTGCCAGCAGCTTTGGGGGCCAGTCACCCCTCCACTTT.